This paragraph reports one T cell receptor beta chain. The data derive from a study of blood T cell repertoires in COVID-19. About the research overall: Italy, Spain and the United States were the sources of the convalescent and acute COVID-19 samples.

Original processing notes: Amplified reference gene primers provided the basis for estimating nucleated cell counts. Profiled with immunoSEQ multiplex PCR; TCRdb holds only in-frame clones, not every one. For V, J and clone size, that table is used; D and trimming come from the DNA. The table has a few hundred thousand clones, 70% to 90% seen once. The CDR3 is made up of 14 amino acids. Trimming took 4 bases from V and 6 from J, leaving 13 bases between them. The germline V gene has CDR1 KGHDR and CDR2 SFDVKD. Sequenced sample: PBMCs or T cells enriched from blood (not recorded which). The chain uses TRBV24-1 and TRBJ2-3; D is possibly TRBD1 (6 bases). The TCR comes from a woman aged 25-40 years who had recovered from COVID-19. CDR3 in DNA: TGTGCCACCAGTGAAACAGGGCCGGTGGATACGCAGTATTTT. Translating it yields CATSETGPVDTQYF.